What follows are 29 T cell receptor beta chains derived from one specimen sequenced in a study of response to subunit inactivated influenza vaccine. TCRdb redid the calling of the RT-PCR reads with MiXCR, one entry per CDR3 protein. The sample has 800,000 or so distinct CDR3 sequences; roughly 20% are singletons. The sample was PBMCs from blood, taken 5 days after vaccination. The receptors derive from a man in his fifties who received an inactivated influenza vaccine.

The table lists this clonotype with a few counts. The V and J genes are TRBV4-2 and TRBJ2-1, with 9 bases matching TRBD2. The CDR3 is made up of 15 amino acids. The V gene's germline CDR1 is LGHNA and CDR2 YNFKEQ. With V trimmed by 0 bases and J by 10 bases, 7 bases remained unmatched. CDR3 loop: CASSQELAGLAEQFF. For the CDR3, the DNA is TGTGCCAGCAGCCAAGAACTAGCGGGCCTCGCCGAGCAGTTCTTC.

Note on this clonotype: This may arise from a read error, as a much more abundant clone is one base away. The V call is TRBV19, the J call TRBJ2-3; 7 nucleotides align to TRBD2. The CDR3 spans 13 residues. V dropped 9 bases and J dropped 3; count of bases not matched to a gene: 6. The germline CDR1 and CDR2 sequences are LNHDA and SQIVND (reference sequence). CDR3: CASGAGQTDTQYF. DNA of the CDR3: TGTGCCAGCGGAGCGGGGCAAACAGATACGCAGTATTTT.

The chain has TRBV12-5 and TRBJ2-3; D is ambiguous. Looked up from germline, CDR1 is LGHNT and CDR2 is FRNRAP. This CDR3 is 12 amino acids long. Trimming left V 5 bases short and J 2 bases short, with 5 bases between. In nucleotides, the CDR3 is TGTGCTAGTGGTATAGACACAGATACGCAGTATTTT. Amino acid sequence: CASGIDTDTQYF.

V and J are TRBV20-1 and TRBJ2-3, with D perhaps matching TRBD1 or TRBD2 (6 bases each). CDR3 length: 14 residues. Germline V gives CDR1 DFQATT, CDR2 SNEGSKA (reference sequence). The V end lost 2 bases, the J end lost 6 bases, and 15 bases lay between the germline ends. The CDR3 bases are TGCAGTGCTAGATCCGGGGGCGCTACGGATACGCAGTATTTT. Translating gives CSARSGGATDTQYF.

The chain joins TRBV2 to TRBJ2-4, with TRBD2 matching 12 bases. The ends lost 5 bases at V and 2 bases at J; junction bases unmatched: 1. This CDR3 has 15 amino acids. Germline lookup yields CDR1 SNHLY and CDR2 FYNNEI. The DNA of the CDR3 is TGTGCCAGCAGTCTAGCGGGAGGGACCAAAAACATTCAGTACTTC. Encoded protein: CASSLAGGTKNIQYF.

Only a few counts were recorded for this clonotype. The chain couples TRBV11-2 to TRBJ2-3; 14 bases line up with TRBD2. CDR3 length: 18 residues. From germline, CDR1 is SGHAT and CDR2 FQNNGV. The trim removed 0 bases at V and 5 bases at J, leaving 7 bases unmatched. CDR3: CASSLDPWTSGGRDTQYF. CDR3 DNA: TGTGCCAGCAGCTTAGACCCCTGGACTAGCGGGGGGAGAGATACGCAGTATTTT.

The chain links TRBV4-2 to TRBJ1-2; no clear D. This CDR3 is built from 14 residues. Germline CDR1 LGHNA, CDR2 YNFKEQ. Trimming took off 1 base at V and 4 bases at J, with 10 bases between the two ends. CDR3 residues: CASSQVKASYGYTF. For the CDR3, the DNA is TGTGCCAGCAGCCAAGTGAAGGCCTCCTATGGCTACACCTTC.

This clonotype was detected only a few times. The V call is TRBV6-1, the J call TRBJ1-2; no clear D. V lost 5 bases, J lost 4 bases, and 14 bases lay in between. CDR1 is MNHNS and CDR2 is SASEGT in the germline V gene. The CDR3 contains 14 residues. CDR3 protein: CASSPGGDPYGYTF. The CDR3 region has the DNA TGTGCCAGCAGTCCCGGAGGAGATCCCTATGGCTACACCTTC.

V usage is TRBV15 and J usage is TRBJ2-5; D unresolved. The CDR3 sequence is 15 residues long. V gave up 0 bases and J gave up 1 base, with 9 bases separating them. Germline CDR1 LNHNV, CDR2 YYDKDF (reference sequence). CDR3 DNA: TGTGCCACCAGCAGAGACACAGTTTCCCAAGAGACCCAGTACTTC. Translated: CATSRDTVSQETQYF.

This CDR3 reads CSARETSGGLIQYF. In DNA form, the CDR3 reads TGCAGTGCTAGAGAGACTAGCGGGGGTCTCATTCAGTACTTC. This sequence joins TRBV20-1 and TRBJ2-4, with 12 bases that match TRBD2. The J segment lost 9 bases and the V segment lost 0 bases, leaving 3 bases of the junction unmatched. CDR3 length: 14 residues. The V gene's germline CDR1 is DFQATT and CDR2 SNEGSKA (reference sequence).

The V gene is TRBV13, the J gene TRBJ2-7; D gene uncertain. Germline loops: CDR1 PRHDT, CDR2 FYEKMQ (reference sequence). The V end lost 5 bases, the J end lost 7 bases, and 15 bases lay between the germline ends. The CDR3 extends over 13 amino acids. The CDR3 DNA reads TGTGCCAGCAGCGGTCGTCGAGGCCTAGAGCAGTACTTC. This codes for CASSGRRGLEQYF.

This clonotype was recorded a few times. J is TRBJ2-1 and V is TRBV12-3 or TRBV12-4; TRBD2 aligns across 8 bases. The CDR3 runs to 15 residues. Germline trimming cut 6 bases from V and 5 bases from J; bases unmatched to any gene: 9. The CDR3 DNA sequence: TGTGCCAGCAGACCGGGACTAGTATTCCACAATGAGCAGTTCTTC. Protein sequence: CASRPGLVFHNEQFF.

Only a few counts were recorded for this clonotype. The CDR3 nucleotides are TGTGCCAGCAGTACCGGGGGGACAGGGACAGATACGCAGTATTTT. Protein sequence: CASSTGGTGTDTQYF. This rearrangement joins TRBV28 to TRBJ2-3, with 9 bases fitting TRBD1. Per the germline V gene, CDR1 is MDHEN and CDR2 is SYDVKM. The CDR3 spans 15 residues. J was trimmed by 3 bases and V by 5 bases; bases with no gene match: 6.

This clonotype was counted many times. V gene TRBV6-6 combines with J gene TRBJ2-2; unclear D gene. Germline V CDR1 and CDR2: MNHNY, SVGAGI (reference sequence). The CDR3 spans 13 residues. V lost 4 bases, J lost 4 bases, and 7 bases lay in between. The CDR3: CASSFVATGELFF. CDR3 coding DNA: TGTGCCAGCAGTTTTGTAGCCACCGGGGAGCTGTTTTTT.

The chain couples TRBV12-3 or TRBV12-4 to TRBJ2-7; possibly TRBD2 for D (6 bases). The CDR3 runs 18 residues. The V and J ends lost 7 bases and 3 bases respectively, with 28 bases between them. The CDR3 DNA follows: TGTGCCAGCACTGGGGGGTTGAACGGACGAAGGAACAACTACGAGCAGTACTTC. Protein: CASTGGLNGRRNNYEQYF.

The rearrangement uses TRBV5-1 and TRBJ2-3, with 8 nucleotides matching TRBD2. This CDR3 has 16 amino acids. From germline, CDR1 is SGHRS and CDR2 YFSETQ. Germline trimming cut 0 bases from V and 3 bases from J; bases unmatched to any gene: 6. The DNA for the CDR3 is TGCGCCAGCAGCTTGGTCGGGGGGGAAATGACAGATACGCAGTATTTT. It codes for CASSLVGGEMTDTQYF.

The chain is built from TRBV7-8 and TRBJ2-7; 9 bases align to TRBD2. From germline, CDR1 is SGHVS and CDR2 FQNEAQ. The CDR3 covers 14 residues. Trimming at V came to 2 bases and at J to 4 bases, leaving 3 bases not matched to a gene. The DNA of the CDR3 is TGTGCCAGCAGCTTATGGACTAGCGCATACGAGCAGTACTTC. It specifies CASSLWTSAYEQYF.

This clonotype was observed a few times. The chain links TRBV20-1 to TRBJ2-2; TRBD1 is a possible D gene (5 bases). The germline V and J ends were trimmed by 0 bases and 0 bases, with 8 bases remaining between them. This CDR3 contains 15 residues. The V gene's germline CDR1 is DFQATT and CDR2 SNEGSKA (reference sequence). CDR3 bases: TGCAGTGCTAGAGATCTGGACACGAACACCGGGGAGCTGTTTTTT. Translation gives CSARDLDTNTGELFF.

The chain links TRBV11-2 to TRBJ2-1; D unresolved. V lost 1 base, J lost 2 bases, and 9 bases lay in between. CDR1 SGHAT and CDR2 FQNNGV come from the germline V gene. CDR3 length: 15 amino acids. The CDR3: CASSLVPGPYNEQFF. The CDR3 bases are TGTGCCAGCAGCTTAGTCCCAGGACCCTACAATGAGCAGTTCTTC.

In this sample, this clonotype turned up once. CDR3 sequence: CASLTGWSTDTQYF. CDR3 coding DNA: TGTGCCAGCTTGACGGGTTGGAGCACAGATACGCAGTATTTT. The chain recombines TRBV21-1 with TRBJ2-3. TRBV21-1 is a pseudogene locus. The CDR3 is made up of 14 amino acids.

The chain uses TRBV20-1 and TRBJ1-5, with D hard to call. The CDR3 runs 14 residues. Looked up from germline, CDR1 is DFQATT and CDR2 is SNEGSKA (reference sequence). The ends were cut back, 0 bases at V and 7 bases at J, with 13 bases in the middle. The DNA for the CDR3 is TGCAGTGCTAGAGATGGAGGGTACAAACAGCCCCAGCATTTT. Its protein product is CSARDGGYKQPQHF.

The CDR3 reads CSVGVRQPQHF. The CDR3 bases are TGCAGCGTGGGGGTTCGACAGCCCCAGCATTTT. The rearrangement joins TRBV29-1 to TRBJ1-5; the D gene is possibly TRBD1 (5 bases). This CDR3 is 11 amino acids long. V was shortened by 6 bases and J by 7 bases, with 10 bases between the two germline ends. Germline CDR1 SQVTM, CDR2 ANQGSEA. Combining the CDR3 with reference TRBV29-1 and TRBJ1-5 gives the whole variable domain SAVISQKPSRDICQRGTSLTIQCQVDSQVTMMFWYRQQPGQSLTLIATANQGSEATYESGFVIDKFPISRPNLTFSTLTVSNMSPEDSSIYLCSVGVRQPQHFGDGTRLSIL.

V is TRBV28 and J is TRBJ2-6, with unresolved D. Trimming removed 3 bases from V and 0 bases from J, with 12 bases in between. Per the germline V gene, CDR1 is MDHEN and CDR2 is SYDVKM. The CDR3 sequence is 17 residues long. CDR3 loop: CASSFTPGISGANVLTF. The CDR3 nucleotides are TGTGCCAGCAGTTTTACGCCAGGCATCTCTGGGGCCAACGTCCTGACTTTC. The variable domain in full, completed from reference TRBV28 and TRBJ2-6, reads DVKVTQSSRYLVKRTGEKVFLECVQDMDHENMFWYRQDPGLGLRLIYFSYDVKMKEKGDIPEGYSVSREKKERFSLILESASTNQTSMYLCASSFTPGISGANVLTFGAGSRLTVL.

This clonotype was picked up a small number of times. The chain uses TRBV27 and TRBJ2-2; TRBD2 is a possible D gene (6 bases). CDR1 and CDR2 from the germline V gene are MNHEY and SMNVEV (reference sequence). Trimming shortened V by 2 bases and J by 4 bases, and 11 bases separated the two germline ends. The CDR3 sequence is 15 residues long. The CDR3: CASSLGGYATGELFF. CDR3 DNA: TGTGCCAGCAGTTTAGGGGGGTACGCCACCGGGGAGCTGTTTTTT.

This chain links TRBV10-3 with TRBJ1-1; 7 bases line up with TRBD1. Germline CDR1 is ENHRY and CDR2 is SYGVKD. The CDR3 runs to 13 residues. V was clipped by 10 bases and J by 2 bases; unmatched bases: 7. CDR3 sequence reads: CATSGQVNTEAFF. The CDR3 bases are TGTGCCACCTCTGGACAGGTCAACACTGAAGCTTTCTTT.

The genes are TRBV11-2 and TRBJ2-7, with D perhaps TRBD2 (5 bases). CDR1 is SGHAT and CDR2 is FQNNGV in the germline V gene. Trimming took 0 bases from V and 0 from J, leaving 18 bases between them. The CDR3 is 18 residues long. The CDR3 spells CASSLDPTGLAGSYEQYF. CDR3 DNA sequence: TGTGCCAGCAGCTTAGATCCCACTGGGCTGGCGGGCTCCTACGAGCAGTACTTC.

The chain recombines TRBV10-3 with TRBJ2-1; TRBD2 matches at 12 bases. V gave up 4 bases and J gave up 8 bases; unmatched junction bases: 12. The germline V gene encodes CDR1 ENHRY and CDR2 SYGVKD. CDR3 length: 17 amino acids. For the CDR3, the DNA is TGTGCCATCAGTGGGGTCGTCTCTAGCGGGAGGGCGGATGAGCAGTTCTTC. It translates to CAISGVVSSGRADEQFF.

In its sample, this clonotype was seen a few times. The rearrangement uses TRBV15 and TRBJ2-5, with 13 nucleotides matching TRBD2. Germline V gene data show CDR1 as LNHNV and CDR2 as YYDKDF (reference sequence). V shed 1 base, J shed 4 bases, and the junction held 3 bases outside the gene matches. CDR3 length: 16 amino acids. The CDR3 loop is CATSRATSGRGETQYF. The CDR3, as DNA: TGTGCCACCAGCAGAGCAACTAGCGGGAGGGGAGAGACCCAGTACTTC.

This clonotype appeared many times. V and J are TRBV6-1 and TRBJ2-7; TRBD1 is a possible D gene (6 bases). Germline values: CDR1 MNHNS, CDR2 SASEGT. CDR3 size: 14 residues. The V and J ends lost 5 bases and 3 bases respectively, with 14 bases between them. The CDR3 nucleotides read TGTGCCAGCAGTAGATCACAGGGACACTACGAGCAGTACTTC. As protein: CASSRSQGHYEQYF.